A selection of T cell receptor beta chains follows, all from one sample in a study of T cells in Graves' hyperthyroidism and ophthalmopathy. From the multiplex PCR reads, TCRdb called clonotypes with MiXCR, one entry per CDR3 protein. This repertoire shows about 760,000 distinct CDR3 sequences, approximately 36% found once; its top ten account for around 31%. Material for sequencing was blood. All receptors derive from a woman aged 40 to 55 with Graves' hyperthyroidism. Each CDR3 is given with its conserved first and last residue. Each record gives: CDR3 length, J gene, clone size, V gene, D gene, CDR3 protein, CDR3 DNA. D genes are given only for firm matches. Clone size is given for some rows only: seen once, a few or many times, or a class if the clone is expanded.

len: 15; j_gene: TRBJ1-1; abundance: many; v_gene: TRBV27; d_gene: TRBD1; CDR3aa: CASSTTGLMNTEAFF; CDR3nt: TGTGCCAGCAGTACGACAGGGCTGATGAACACTGAAGCTTTCTTT
len: 19; j_gene: TRBJ2-2; abundance: few; v_gene: TRBV6-5; d_gene: TRBD2; CDR3aa: CASSQGLAGLPPPTGELFF; CDR3nt: TGTGCCAGCAGTCAGGGACTAGCGGGCCTCCCGCCGCCCACCGGGGAGCTGTTTTTT
len: 12; j_gene: TRBJ1-5; abundance: many; v_gene: TRBV20-1; d_gene: NA; CDR3aa: CSAGPGNQPQHF; CDR3nt: TGCAGTGCGGGGCCAGGTAATCAGCCCCAGCATTTT
len: 16; j_gene: TRBJ2-2; abundance: NA; v_gene: TRBV10-3; d_gene: NA; CDR3aa: CASSYSLRGGTGELFF; CDR3nt: TGTGCCAGCAGTTACTCGTTGAGGGGGGGGACCGGGGAGCTGTTTTTT
len: 16; j_gene: TRBJ1-6; abundance: NA; v_gene: TRBV7-2; d_gene: TRBD1; CDR3aa: CASSQASGQGYSPLHF; CDR3nt: TGTGCCAGCAGCCAAGCCTCCGGACAGGGGTATTCACCCCTCCACTTT
len: 15; j_gene: TRBJ1-1; abundance: many; v_gene: TRBV9; d_gene: TRBD1; CDR3aa: CASSPRTGGGTEAFF; CDR3nt: TGTGCCAGCAGCCCGAGGACAGGGGGTGGCACTGAAGCTTTCTTT
len: 15; j_gene: TRBJ2-1; abundance: NA; v_gene: TRBV20-1; d_gene: NA; CDR3aa: CSALLDPSSYNEQFF; CDR3nt: TGCAGTGCTCTTCTAGACCCGAGCTCCTACAATGAGCAGTTCTTC
len: 11; j_gene: TRBJ1-1; abundance: NA; v_gene: TRBV19; d_gene: NA; CDR3aa: CASRENTETFF; CDR3nt: TGTGCCAGTAGGGAGAACACTGAAACTTTCTTT
len: 15; j_gene: TRBJ2-2; abundance: NA; v_gene: TRBV7-6; d_gene: TRBD1; CDR3aa: CASSLTSDRDGELFF; CDR3nt: TGTGCCAGCAGCCTAACCTCCGACAGGGACGGGGAGCTGTTTTTT
len: 15; j_gene: TRBJ2-1; abundance: NA; v_gene: TRBV7-9; d_gene: TRBD1; CDR3aa: CASSQGQGAYNEQFF; CDR3nt: TGCGCCAGCAGCCAGGGACAGGGGGCCTACAATGAGCAGTTCTTC
len: 14; j_gene: TRBJ2-2; abundance: NA; v_gene: TRBV9; d_gene: NA; CDR3aa: CASSLDRSSGELFF; CDR3nt: TGTGCCAGCAGTTTAGACAGGTCCTCGGGGGAGCTGTTTTTT
len: 13; j_gene: TRBJ2-2; abundance: few; v_gene: TRBV5-8; d_gene: NA; CDR3aa: CASSTVNTGELFF; CDR3nt: TGTGCCAGCAGTACAGTGAACACCGGGGAGCTGTTTTTT
len: 15; j_gene: TRBJ1-6; abundance: many; v_gene: TRBV7-9; d_gene: TRBD1; CDR3aa: CASRPIPGQMVPLHF; CDR3nt: TGTGCCAGCAGACCGATTCCGGGACAGATGGTCCCCCTCCACTTT
len: 13; j_gene: TRBJ2-7; abundance: NA; v_gene: TRBV7-2; d_gene: NA; CDR3aa: CASSEAGTYGQYF; CDR3nt: TGTGCCAGCAGCGAAGCCGGGACTTACGGGCAGTACTTC
len: 11; j_gene: TRBJ1-1; abundance: many; v_gene: TRBV28; d_gene: NA; CDR3aa: CASLSNTEAFF; CDR3nt: TGTGCCAGCCTTTCCAACACTGAAGCTTTCTTT
len: 14; j_gene: TRBJ1-1; abundance: NA; v_gene: TRBV7-2; d_gene: NA; CDR3aa: CASSPRTDSTEAFF; CDR3nt: TGTGCCAGCAGCCCCCGGACAGACTCCACTGAAGCTTTCTTT
len: 15; j_gene: TRBJ2-7; abundance: NA; v_gene: TRBV6-2/TRBV6-3; d_gene: TRBD1; CDR3aa: CASSYWDREAYEQYF; CDR3nt: TGTGCCAGCAGTTATTGGGACAGAGAAGCCTACGAGCAGTACTTC
len: 13; j_gene: TRBJ2-2; abundance: few; v_gene: TRBV7-2; d_gene: NA; CDR3aa: CASIPYLGGELFF; CDR3nt: TGTGCCAGCATTCCATACCTGGGCGGGGAGCTGTTTTTT
len: 15; j_gene: TRBJ1-5; abundance: NA; v_gene: TRBV10-3; d_gene: NA; CDR3aa: CAISEKVDNNQPQHF; CDR3nt: TGTGCCATCAGTGAGAAAGTGGACAACAATCAGCCCCAGCATTTT
len: 13; j_gene: TRBJ2-2; abundance: NA; v_gene: TRBV19; d_gene: NA; CDR3aa: CASPNSDTGELFF; CDR3nt: TGTGCCAGCCCCAACTCGGACACCGGGGAGCTGTTTTTT
len: 14; j_gene: TRBJ1-2; abundance: many; v_gene: TRBV7-9; d_gene: TRBD1; CDR3aa: CASSPTGATYGYTF; CDR3nt: TGTGCCAGCAGCCCCACAGGGGCGACCTATGGCTACACCTTC
len: 16; j_gene: TRBJ2-7; abundance: once; v_gene: TRBV10-3; d_gene: TRBD1; CDR3aa: CAISTGTGSATYEQYF; CDR3nt: TGTGCCATCAGTACCGGGACAGGGTCAGCAACCTACGAGCAGTACTTC
len: 14; j_gene: TRBJ1-1; abundance: many; v_gene: TRBV24-1; d_gene: TRBD1; CDR3aa: CATSDTGAATEAFF; CDR3nt: TGTGCCACCAGTGATACAGGGGCCGCCACTGAAGCTTTCTTT
len: 15; j_gene: TRBJ1-4; abundance: NA; v_gene: TRBV6-5; d_gene: NA; CDR3aa: CASSYGGVGREKLFF; CDR3nt: TGTGCCAGCAGTTACGGGGGGGTAGGACGGGAAAAACTGTTTTTT
len: 15; j_gene: TRBJ2-7; abundance: NA; v_gene: TRBV5-1; d_gene: NA; CDR3aa: CASSPTGTFSYEQYF; CDR3nt: TGCGCCAGCAGCCCCACAGGCACGTTCTCCTACGAGCAGTACTTC
len: 13; j_gene: TRBJ1-2; abundance: many; v_gene: TRBV20-1; d_gene: NA; CDR3aa: CSARTGPNYGYTF; CDR3nt: TGCAGTGCTAGAACAGGACCCAACTATGGCTACACCTTC
len: 18; j_gene: TRBJ1-3; abundance: many; v_gene: TRBV7-8; d_gene: NA; CDR3aa: CASRSLVGTAGSGNTIYF; CDR3nt: TGTGCCAGCCGCAGCTTAGTTGGTACGGCCGGCAGTGGAAACACCATATATTTT
len: 14; j_gene: TRBJ1-5; abundance: few; v_gene: TRBV4-1; d_gene: NA; CDR3aa: CASSHYPLDQPQHF; CDR3nt: TGCGCCAGCAGCCATTACCCTCTAGATCAGCCCCAGCATTTT
len: 13; j_gene: TRBJ1-6; abundance: few; v_gene: TRBV7-7; d_gene: NA; CDR3aa: CASSWNLNSPLHF; CDR3nt: TGTGCTAGCAGCTGGAACCTAAATTCACCCCTCCACTTT
len: 15; j_gene: TRBJ1-5; abundance: many; v_gene: TRBV2; d_gene: NA; CDR3aa: CASSVRTVSNQPQHF; CDR3nt: TGTGCCAGCAGTGTCAGGACAGTTAGCAATCAGCCCCAGCATTTT
len: 15; j_gene: TRBJ2-5; abundance: NA; v_gene: TRBV5-6; d_gene: NA; CDR3aa: CASSLGTGLQETQYF; CDR3nt: TGTGCCAGCAGCTTGGGGACGGGATTACAAGAGACCCAGTACTTC
len: 13; j_gene: TRBJ1-5; abundance: NA; v_gene: TRBV7-8; d_gene: NA; CDR3aa: CASRATINQPQHF; CDR3nt: TGTGCCAGCAGAGCGACAATCAATCAGCCCCAGCATTTT
len: 15; j_gene: TRBJ2-2; abundance: NA; v_gene: TRBV6-6; d_gene: NA; CDR3aa: CASKTSSLNTGELFF; CDR3nt: TGTGCCAGCAAAACTAGCAGTTTAAACACCGGGGAGCTGTTTTTT
len: 12; j_gene: TRBJ1-4; abundance: many; v_gene: TRBV2; d_gene: NA; CDR3aa: CASSPENEKLFF; CDR3nt: TGTGCCAGCAGTCCTGAGAATGAAAAACTGTTTTTT
len: 15; j_gene: TRBJ1-1; abundance: few; v_gene: TRBV4-3; d_gene: NA; CDR3aa: CASSQGLGINTEAFF; CDR3nt: TGCGCCAGCAGCCAGGGCTTAGGGATAAACACTGAAGCTTTCTTT
len: 15; j_gene: TRBJ1-4; abundance: few; v_gene: TRBV7-9; d_gene: NA; CDR3aa: CASSYLTATNEKLFF; CDR3nt: TGTGCCAGCAGCTACTTGACAGCAACTAATGAAAAACTGTTTTTT
len: 17; j_gene: TRBJ2-2; abundance: few; v_gene: TRBV20-1; d_gene: TRBD1; CDR3aa: CSARDIAGTANTGELFF; CDR3nt: TGCAGTGCTAGAGACATTGCCGGGACAGCGAACACCGGGGAGCTGTTTTTT
len: 17; j_gene: TRBJ1-6; abundance: NA; v_gene: TRBV20-1; d_gene: NA; CDR3aa: CSARLPSDPLYNSPLHF; CDR3nt: TGCAGTGCTAGACTCCCGAGTGATCCACTCTATAATTCACCCCTCCACTTT
len: 15; j_gene: TRBJ1-2; abundance: many; v_gene: TRBV4-3; d_gene: NA; CDR3aa: CASSQDRGNPYGYTF; CDR3nt: TGCGCCAGCAGCCAAGATAGAGGGAATCCCTATGGCTACACCTTC
len: 15; j_gene: TRBJ2-2; abundance: NA; v_gene: TRBV7-9; d_gene: NA; CDR3aa: CASSLGIGDTGELFF; CDR3nt: TGTGCCAGCAGCTTAGGGATAGGAGACACCGGGGAGCTGTTTTTT
len: 14; j_gene: TRBJ1-6; abundance: NA; v_gene: TRBV7-2; d_gene: TRBD1; CDR3aa: CASSWDSGNSPLHF; CDR3nt: TGTGCCAGCAGTTGGGACAGCGGTAATTCACCCCTCCACTTT
len: 15; j_gene: TRBJ2-5; abundance: many; v_gene: TRBV7-9; d_gene: TRBD2; CDR3aa: CASSPRTSGTETQYF; CDR3nt: TGTGCCAGCAGCCCGCGGACTAGCGGAACGGAGACCCAGTACTTC
len: 16; j_gene: TRBJ1-1; abundance: NA; v_gene: TRBV19; d_gene: TRBD1; CDR3aa: CASSKTRGTGNTEAFF; CDR3nt: TGTGCCAGTAGTAAGACCCGGGGGACAGGGAACACTGAAGCTTTCTTT
len: 13; j_gene: TRBJ1-2; abundance: many; v_gene: TRBV19; d_gene: NA; CDR3aa: CASSIHENYGYTF; CDR3nt: TGTGCCAGTAGTATCCACGAAAACTATGGCTACACCTTC
len: 12; j_gene: TRBJ2-6; abundance: NA; v_gene: TRBV7-3; d_gene: NA; CDR3aa: CASSFHGHGLTF; CDR3nt: TGTGCCAGCAGCTTTCATGGGCACGGACTGACTTTC
len: 12; j_gene: TRBJ2-7; abundance: few; v_gene: TRBV12-3/TRBV12-4; d_gene: TRBD2; CDR3aa: CASCLAAYEQYF; CDR3nt: TGTGCCAGCTGCCTAGCGGCCTACGAGCAGTACTTC
len: 13; j_gene: TRBJ2-2; abundance: NA; v_gene: TRBV10-1; d_gene: NA; CDR3aa: CASNREDTGELFF; CDR3nt: TGCGCCAGCAACAGGGAAGACACCGGGGAGCTGTTTTTT
len: 13; j_gene: TRBJ1-5; abundance: many; v_gene: TRBV29-1; d_gene: NA; CDR3aa: CSVWDTGNQPQHF; CDR3nt: TGCAGCGTTTGGGACACGGGCAATCAGCCCCAGCATTTT
len: 14; j_gene: TRBJ1-1; abundance: NA; v_gene: TRBV4-3; d_gene: NA; CDR3aa: CASSPKSADTEAFF; CDR3nt: TGCGCCAGCAGCCCCAAAAGCGCGGACACTGAAGCTTTCTTT
len: 15; j_gene: TRBJ1-5; abundance: few; v_gene: TRBV18; d_gene: NA; CDR3aa: CASSPSVGSNQPQHF; CDR3nt: TGTGCCAGCTCACCTTCGGTCGGGAGCAATCAGCCCCAGCATTTT
len: 13; j_gene: TRBJ1-5; abundance: few; v_gene: TRBV6-5; d_gene: NA; CDR3aa: CASSPSALQPQHF; CDR3nt: TGTGCCAGCAGTCCGTCAGCTTTGCAGCCCCAGCATTTT
len: 16; j_gene: TRBJ1-6; abundance: few; v_gene: TRBV7-2; d_gene: NA; CDR3aa: CASSFKAQGINSPLHF; CDR3nt: TGTGCCAGCAGCTTTAAAGCGCAGGGTATCAATTCACCCCTCCACTTT
len: 15; j_gene: TRBJ1-5; abundance: few; v_gene: TRBV10-3; d_gene: NA; CDR3aa: CASSLLWGINQPQHF; CDR3nt: TGTGCCAGCAGCCTACTTTGGGGAATCAATCAGCCCCAGCATTTT
len: 20; j_gene: TRBJ2-7; abundance: NA; v_gene: TRBV2; d_gene: NA; CDR3aa: CASSVLKREVKKTYSYEQYF; CDR3nt: TGTGCCAGCAGTGTTTTGAAGCGCGAAGTAAAAAAAACTTACTCCTACGAGCAGTACTTC
len: 14; j_gene: TRBJ1-6; abundance: few; v_gene: TRBV28; d_gene: TRBD1; CDR3aa: CASSTPGQGSPLHF; CDR3nt: TGTGCCAGCAGTACCCCCGGACAGGGCTCACCCCTCCACTTT
len: 15; j_gene: TRBJ1-2; abundance: NA; v_gene: TRBV29-1; d_gene: TRBD1; CDR3aa: CSARDGATGNDGYTF; CDR3nt: TGCAGCGCTAGAGATGGGGCGACAGGGAATGATGGCTACACCTTC
len: 16; j_gene: TRBJ1-1; abundance: few; v_gene: TRBV11-2; d_gene: NA; CDR3aa: CASSLEGRVRQFEAFF; CDR3nt: TGTGCCAGCAGCTTAGAGGGCCGAGTAAGACAGTTTGAAGCTTTCTTT
len: 16; j_gene: TRBJ2-5; abundance: once; v_gene: TRBV14; d_gene: NA; CDR3aa: CASSYRWQGSQEIQYF; CDR3nt: TGTGCCAGCAGCTACCGGTGGCAGGGGAGTCAGGAGATCCAGTACTTC
len: 14; j_gene: TRBJ1-2; abundance: few; v_gene: TRBV4-1; d_gene: NA; CDR3aa: CASSQRAHRDGYTF; CDR3nt: TGCGCCAGCAGCCAGCGGGCCCATCGTGATGGCTACACCTTC
len: 16; j_gene: TRBJ1-4; abundance: NA; v_gene: TRBV20-1; d_gene: TRBD1; CDR3aa: CSARDSQTGGIEKLFF; CDR3nt: TGCAGTGCTAGAGATAGCCAGACAGGGGGCATCGAAAAACTGTTTTTT